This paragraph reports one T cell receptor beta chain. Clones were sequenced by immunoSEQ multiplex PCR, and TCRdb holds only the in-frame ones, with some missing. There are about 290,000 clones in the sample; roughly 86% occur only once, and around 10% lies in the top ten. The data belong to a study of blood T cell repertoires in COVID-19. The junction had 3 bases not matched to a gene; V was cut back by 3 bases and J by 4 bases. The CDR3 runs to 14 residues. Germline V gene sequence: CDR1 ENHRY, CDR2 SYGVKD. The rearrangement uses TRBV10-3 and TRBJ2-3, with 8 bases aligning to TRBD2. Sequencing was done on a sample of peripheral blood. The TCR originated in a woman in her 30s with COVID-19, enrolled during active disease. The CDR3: CAISEGGGSDTQYF. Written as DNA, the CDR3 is TGTGCCATCAGTGAAGGCGGGGGGTCAGATACGCAGTATTTT.